A single sample is the source of the 15 T cell receptor beta chains below, sequenced in a study of CD8+ T cells in alopecia areata. Sequencing used cDNA as its template, made by extracting RNA and reverse transcribing it. Sequencing used immunoSEQ multiplex PCR; TCRdb keeps in-frame clones, though not all of them. The table has 100,000 to 150,000 clones, 50% to 60% seen once; the top ten hold roughly 4.5%. The sample in question was CD4+ T cells sorted from blood, obtained at week 0. These receptors were obtained from a human donor with alopecia areata.

The V and J genes are TRBV11-2 and TRBJ1-2; D is unclear. V was pared by 3 bases and J by 1 base, with 12 bases between. The CDR3 length is 15 residues. The germline V gene has CDR1 SGHAT and CDR2 FQNNGV. CDR3 loop: CASSFGRGNNYGYTF. CDR3 sequence (DNA): TGTGCCAGCAGCTTTGGGCGTGGAAATAACTATGGCTACACCTTC.

This clone was seen just once. V and J are TRBV25-1 and TRBJ1-1; the D is unclear. Trimming stripped 6 bases from V and 0 bases from J, with 11 bases between. Germline V gene lookup returns CDR1 MGHDK and CDR2 SYGVNS. The CDR3 is made up of 14 amino acids. CDR3 loop: CASRRRGLNTEAFF. CDR3 coding DNA: TGTGCCAGCAGACGGCGCGGGTTGAACACTGAAGCTTTCTTT. The entire variable domain, with the rest obtained from reference TRBV25-1 and TRBJ1-1, is as follows: EADIYQTPRYLVIGTGKKITLECSQTMGHDKMYWYQQDPGMELHLIHYSYGVNSTEKGDLSSESTVSRIRTEHFPLTLESARPSHTSQYLCASRRRGLNTEAFFGQGTRLTVV.

The chain recombines TRBV9 with TRBJ2-5; D call uncertain. CDR1 and CDR2 from the germline V gene are SGDLS and YYNGEE. The length of the CDR3 is 15 residues. With 0 bases removed from V and 3 bases from J, the gap between germline ends came to 12 bases. CDR3 nucleotides: TGTGCCAGCAGCGTAGGGGCAGGCTACGAAGAGACCCAGTACTTC. Translated: CASSVGAGYEETQYF.

The chain combines TRBV5-1 with TRBJ2-6, with a weak D call TRBD1 (5 bases). CDR3 length equals 15 residues. V lost 4 bases to trimming and J lost 0 bases, with 8 bases between them. Germline V lookup: CDR1 SGHRS, CDR2 YFSETQ. The CDR3 nucleotides are TGCGCCAGCAGCAAACAGGTCTCTGGGGCCAACGTCCTGACTTTC. Translation gives CASSKQVSGANVLTF.

The V and J genes are TRBV9 and TRBJ2-1; 7 positions agree with TRBD2. The CDR3 runs 16 residues. V trimming: 2 bases; J trimming: 5 bases; junction bases outside the gene matches: 10. CDR1 and CDR2 from the germline V gene are SGDLS and YYNGEE. This chain's CDR3 is CASSVIGLAANNEQFF. The CDR3 DNA reads as TGTGCCAGCAGCGTTATTGGGCTAGCGGCAAACAATGAGCAGTTCTTC. Filled out from reference TRBV9 and TRBJ2-1, the complete variable domain reads DSGVTQTPKHLITATGQRVTLRCSPRSGDLSVYWYQQSLDQGLQFLIQYYNGEERAKGNILERFSAQQFPDLHSELNLSSLELGDSALYFCASSVIGLAANNEQFFGPGTRLTVL.

The genes are TRBV5-1 and TRBJ2-2; 7 bases are a match to TRBD1. Germline CDR1 SGHRS, CDR2 YFSETQ. V was pared by 2 bases and J by 3 bases, with 1 base of the junction left unmatched. The length of the CDR3 is 14 residues. The CDR3 spells CASSFDRDTGELFF. The CDR3 DNA reads as TGCGCCAGCAGCTTCGACAGGGACACCGGGGAGCTGTTTTTT.

This clone was observed a few times. The CDR3 sequence is CASSQAGTEAFF. CDR3 in DNA: TGCGCCAGCAGCCAAGCGGGAACTGAAGCTTTCTTT. The chain uses TRBV4-3 and TRBJ1-1; no reliable D call. The CDR3 runs to 12 residues. Germline CDR1 reads LGHNA; CDR2 reads YSLEER. Trimming removed 1 base from V and 5 bases from J, with 5 bases in between.

The CDR3 DNA reads as TGTGCCTGGAGTAGGGATCCCAGCACTGAAGCTTTCTTT. This gives the protein CAWSRDPSTEAFF. This rearrangement joins TRBV30 to TRBJ1-1; no definite D call. CDR1 and CDR2 (germline): GTSNPN, SVGIG (reference sequence). Trimming left V 2 bases short and J 4 bases short, with 11 bases between. The CDR3 is 13 amino acids.

The chain links TRBV10-3 to TRBJ2-5, with D perhaps matching TRBD1 or TRBD2 (5 bases each). Germline CDR1 is ENHRY and CDR2 is SYGVKD. This CDR3 is 15 amino acids long. Trimming took off 6 bases at V and 2 bases at J, with 16 bases between the two ends. CDR3 residues: CAISPDRDRQETQYF. In DNA, the CDR3 is TGTGCCATCAGCCCCGACCGGGACCGTCAAGAGACCCAGTACTTC.

The chain links TRBV9 to TRBJ2-7; the D call may be TRBD1 or TRBD2 (5 bases each). V was cut by 2 bases and J by 0 bases, with 12 bases left in between. This CDR3 is 15 amino acids long. The germline gives CDR1 SGDLS, CDR2 YYNGEE. The DNA of the CDR3 is TGTGCCAGCAGCGTGGGACCAAAAAACTCCTACGAGCAGTACTTC. Protein: CASSVGPKNSYEQYF.

The chain recombines TRBV14 with TRBJ2-7, with 7 bases that match TRBD1. Germline lookup yields CDR1 SGHDN and CDR2 FVKESK. This CDR3 has 13 amino acids. After removal of 4 bases from V and 12 bases from J, the junction contained 12 bases not matched to a gene. DNA of the CDR3: TGTGCCAGCAGCCTCCTCAACGAGGGGGCTAGGTACTTC. This encodes CASSLLNEGARYF.

The chain links TRBV11-1 to TRBJ2-5; D is unresolved. The J call may be faulty, since TRBJ2-7 better matches the DNA end. Germline values: CDR1 SGHAT, CDR2 FQDESV (reference sequence). The CDR3 length is 14 residues. The CDR3 nucleotides read TGTGCCAGCAGCCTGGGTCAGAGCTCCTACGAGCAGTACTTC. Translation: CASSLGQSSYEQYF.

The gene calls are TRBV5-1 and TRBJ2-7, with 10 bases identical to TRBD1. CDR1 SGHRS and CDR2 YFSETQ come from the germline V gene. Losses at the gene ends were 8 bases for V and 0 bases for J; bases not matched to a gene: 2. The CDR3 loop spans 13 amino acids. The CDR3 loop is CASGTGDSYEQYF. The CDR3 coding sequence is TGCGCCAGTGGGACAGGGGACTCCTACGAGCAGTACTTC.

The chain couples TRBV11-2 to TRBJ2-3; TRBD2 agrees at 8 bases. V shed 2 bases, J shed 8 bases, and the junction held 6 bases outside the gene matches. The CDR3 spans 14 residues. From germline, CDR1 is SGHAT and CDR2 FQNNGV. The CDR3 DNA sequence: TGTGCCAGCAGCTTACCCGGGGGGGCCCCTACGCAGTATTTT. The encoded protein is CASSLPGGAPTQYF.

The V gene is TRBV5-1, the J gene TRBJ2-7, with D possibly matching TRBD1 (5 bases). Between the trimmed V and J ends, which lost 4 bases and 0 bases, there was a span of 11 bases. The CDR3 is 14 amino acids. Germline CDR1 SGHRS, CDR2 YFSETQ. This chain's CDR3 is CASSPQDISYEQYF. For the CDR3, the DNA is TGCGCCAGCAGCCCGCAGGACATCTCCTACGAGCAGTACTTC.